What follows are 28 T cell receptor beta chains derived from one specimen sequenced in a study of regulatory T cells in long-lasting Graves disease. Sample time point: persistent/refractory GD, antithyroid drugs over 5 years with positive TRAb. Isolated PBMC RNA provided the starting material for the TCR library. HTBI primers from iRepertoire and Arm-PCR of CDR3 regions yielded the TCR beta libraries. In TCRdb, the multiplex PCR reads were re-called with MiXCR into one record per CDR3 protein. The table includes around 400,000 distinct CDR3 sequences, about 21% detected once. Sequenced material: peripheral blood mononuclear cells (PBMCs), taken when the disease was refractory, from a patient treated with antithyroid drugs. The receptors here all came from a female donor with Graves disease.

This chain uses TRBV19 with TRBJ2-2; TRBD2 matches 11 bases. The ends lost 7 bases at V and 3 bases at J; junction bases unmatched: 13. Germline CDR1 and CDR2: LNHDA and SQIVND (reference sequence). The CDR3 is 18 amino acids. CDR3 bases: TGTGCCAGTAATCTGGGACTAGCGGCGGGGGGCTACACCGGGGAGCTGTTTTTT. The encoded protein is CASNLGLAAGGYTGELFF.

This clonotype was recorded at least ten times. CDR3 sequence (DNA): TGTGCCAGCAGCCCGTTTCTAGCGGGAGTCAGGGAGACCCAGTACTTC. Its translation is CASSPFLAGVRETQYF. The J gene is TRBJ2-5, the V gene TRBV3-1; 10 nucleotides match TRBD2. Germline loops: CDR1 LGHDT, CDR2 YNNKEL (reference sequence). Trimming at V came to 4 bases and at J to 5 bases, leaving 10 bases not matched to a gene. There are 16 residues in the CDR3.

This clonotype was counted a single time. The chain has TRBV20-1 and TRBJ1-4, with D unclear. Germline CDR1 DFQATT, CDR2 SNEGSKA (reference sequence). The germline V and J ends were trimmed by 0 bases and 7 bases, with 6 bases remaining between them. The CDR3 runs 12 residues. The CDR3 coding sequence is TGCAGTGCTAGAGATTTGCGTGAAAAACTGTTTTTT. It yields the protein CSARDLREKLFF.

CDR3 sequence reads: CATSDRTVKNTGELFF. CDR3 bases: TGTGCCACCAGTGATCGCACAGTAAAGAACACCGGGGAGCTGTTTTTT. This chain links TRBV24-1 with TRBJ2-2; D is undetermined. V lost 3 bases, J lost 1 base, and 11 bases lay in between. The CDR3 contains 16 residues. Germline CDR1 and CDR2: KGHDR and SFDVKD.

Only a few counts were recorded for this clonotype. V and J are TRBV25-1 and TRBJ1-1; D unresolved. Trimming shortened V by 0 bases and J by 3 bases, and 8 bases separated the two germline ends. Germline V gene sequence: CDR1 MGHDK, CDR2 SYGVNS. This CDR3 region has 14 residues. The CDR3 coding sequence is TGTGCCAGCAGTGAATACGGAGGGCACACTGAAGCTTTCTTT. Protein sequence: CASSEYGGHTEAFF. Looking up the rest from reference TRBV25-1 and TRBJ1-1 gives the full variable domain: EADIYQTPRYLVIGTGKKITLECSQTMGHDKMYWYQQDPGMELHLIHYSYGVNSTEKGDLSSESTVSRIRTEHFPLTLESARPSHTSQYLCASSEYGGHTEAFFGQGTRLTVV.

V usage is TRBV19 and J usage is TRBJ1-1, with D possibly matching TRBD1 (6 bases). The germline gives CDR1 LNHDA, CDR2 SQIVND (reference sequence). This CDR3 contains 16 residues. The V end lost 9 bases, the J end lost 1 base, and 21 bases lay between the germline ends. CDR3 nucleotide sequence: TGTGCCAGCCATGGACCTGACAGGCTATGGAACACTGAAGCTTTCTTT. Protein: CASHGPDRLWNTEAFF.

The V call is TRBV25-1, the J call TRBJ2-2; weak D call: TRBD1 (7 bases). V was trimmed by 1 base and J by 6 bases, leaving 9 bases between them. CDR1 MGHDK and CDR2 SYGVNS come from the germline V gene. The CDR3 is 14 residues long. This chain's CDR3 is CASSEWRGPGELFF. The CDR3 DNA reads as TGTGCCAGCAGTGAATGGAGGGGGCCCGGGGAGCTGTTTTTT.

The CDR3 nucleotides read TGCAGTGCTAGACCGGGACTAGCGCCCGAGAGCTCCTACGAGCAGTACTTC. Protein product: CSARPGLAPESSYEQYF. The chain has TRBV20-1 and TRBJ2-7; 10 positions match TRBD2. Germline lookup yields CDR1 DFQATT and CDR2 SNEGSKA (reference sequence). The J segment lost 0 bases and the V segment lost 2 bases, leaving 10 bases of the junction unmatched. The CDR3 has 17 amino acids.

The CDR3 region has the DNA TGTGCCAGTACCACGGGACAGCCCATGAGGGGCTACACCTTC. Protein sequence: CASTTGQPMRGYTF. This chain uses TRBV19 with TRBJ1-2, with 7 bases identical to TRBD1. In germline, CDR1 is LNHDA, CDR2 SQIVND (reference sequence). The V segment lost 7 bases and the J segment 8 bases; nucleotides outside the gene matches: 13. This CDR3 spans 14 amino acids.

Only a few counts were recorded for this clonotype. The chain joins TRBV25-1 to TRBJ2-1, with TRBD2 matching over 11 bases. The V gene end was trimmed by 3 bases and the J gene end by 9 bases; junction bases not matched to a gene: 7. From germline, CDR1 is MGHDK and CDR2 SYGVNS. The CDR3 loop spans 15 amino acids. This CDR3 is CASSDSSGRSGEQFF. In DNA, the CDR3 is TGTGCCAGCAGTGATTCTAGCGGGAGGTCGGGTGAGCAGTTCTTC.

The chain carries TRBV20-1 and TRBJ2-5; TRBD2 is a possible D gene (6 bases). The CDR3 extends over 15 amino acids. The V and J ends lost 1 base and 0 bases respectively, with 12 bases between them. CDR1 DFQATT and CDR2 SNEGSKA come from the germline V gene (reference sequence). CDR3 sequence (DNA): TGCAGTGCTAGAGTGAGACGGGAGTACCAAGAGACCCAGTACTTC. Protein sequence: CSARVRREYQETQYF.

This clonotype was seen many times. This chain links TRBV28 with TRBJ2-5; D perhaps matches TRBD1 (8 bases). The CDR3 sequence is 15 residues long. V was clipped by 0 bases and J by 5 bases, with 13 bases between them. The germline CDR1 and CDR2 sequences are MDHEN and SYDVKM. The CDR3 region is CASSLWDREGETQYF. CDR3 bases: TGTGCCAGCAGTTTATGGGACAGGGAGGGGGAGACCCAGTACTTC.

This clonotype was detected many times. The rearrangement uses TRBV6-1 and TRBJ2-7; 10 nucleotides match TRBD1. This CDR3 is 13 amino acids long. The germline V gene encodes CDR1 MNHNS and CDR2 SASEGT. V dropped 6 bases and J dropped 6; count of bases not matched to a gene: 5. The CDR3 DNA sequence: TGTGCCAGCAGAGCTAGGACAGGGGGCGAGCAGTACTTC. Its translation is CASRARTGGEQYF.

In its sample, this clonotype was seen many times. This chain links TRBV15 with TRBJ1-2, with TRBD1 matching 9 bases. CDR1 is LNHNV and CDR2 is YYDKDF in the germline V gene (reference sequence). The trim removed 0 bases at V and 2 bases at J, leaving 1 base unmatched. The CDR3 runs to 15 residues. The CDR3 coding sequence is TGTGCCACCAGCAGAGAGACAGGGGGGAACTATGGCTACACCTTC. This encodes CATSRETGGNYGYTF.

As DNA, the CDR3 is TGTGCCAGCGGTGGGACTAGCGGCTACACAGATACGCAGTATTTT. Protein sequence: CASGGTSGYTDTQYF. This chain links TRBV2 with TRBJ2-3, with 11 bases that match TRBD2. The CDR3 extends over 15 amino acids. Trimming at V came to 8 bases and at J to 2 bases, leaving 6 bases not matched to a gene. Looked up from germline, CDR1 is SNHLY and CDR2 is FYNNEI.

This clonotype occurred a few times. CDR3 nucleotides: TGTGCCAGCAGTGGTAGCCCCACAGATACGCAGTATTTT. Amino acid sequence: CASSGSPTDTQYF. This chain connects TRBV2 to TRBJ2-3; the D is unclear. The germline gives CDR1 SNHLY, CDR2 FYNNEI. CDR3 length: 13 amino acids. Trimming removed 4 bases from V and 2 bases from J, with 7 bases in between.

This chain connects TRBV30 to TRBJ2-7; D unclear. The CDR3 is 13 amino acids. With 0 bases removed from V and 1 base from J, the gap between germline ends came to 7 bases. The germline V gene encodes CDR1 GTSNPN and CDR2 SVGIG (reference sequence). DNA for the CDR3: TGTGCCTGGAGTGTCGCCGGTTCCTACGAGCAGTACTTC. Its protein product is CAWSVAGSYEQYF.

J is TRBJ1-3 and V is TRBV12-3 or TRBV12-4; no clear D gene. The CDR3 runs 14 residues. V was pared by 2 bases and J by 9 bases, with 14 bases between. CDR3 DNA sequence: TGTGCCAGCAGTTTAACGGGATCCAAAACCACCATATATTTT. It specifies CASSLTGSKTTIYF.

This clonotype was counted ten times or more. J is TRBJ1-6 and V is TRBV15; tentative D call: TRBD1 (5 bases). Germline assignment: CDR1 LNHNV and CDR2 YYDKDF (reference sequence). The V gene lost 5 bases and the J gene lost 7 bases, with 15 bases spanning the gap. The CDR3 contains 15 residues. The CDR3 region is CATSGGADGNSPLHF. CDR3 coding DNA: TGTGCCACCAGCGGAGGGGCGGATGGGAATTCACCCCTCCACTTT.

The CDR3, as DNA: TGTGCCAGCAGCCCTTTAATAGACCTGAACACCGGGGAGCTGTTTTTT. Amino acid sequence: CASSPLIDLNTGELFF. This chain joins TRBV7-8 and TRBJ2-2; D not certain. Per the germline V gene, CDR1 is SGHVS and CDR2 is FQNEAQ. The CDR3 runs to 16 residues. V lost 5 bases, J lost 1 base, and 14 bases lay in between.

This clonotype was observed many times. The genes are TRBV2 and TRBJ2-7; D not certain. Germline CDR1 is SNHLY and CDR2 is FYNNEI. The CDR3 is made up of 13 amino acids. The ends were cut back, 8 bases at V and 5 bases at J, with 16 bases in the middle. The CDR3 region has the DNA TGTGCCAGCGGGATTTACTTTCCTAACGAGCAGTACTTC. Encoded protein: CASGIYFPNEQYF.

In its sample, this clonotype was seen many times. The genes are TRBV5-8 and TRBJ2-5, with D perhaps matching TRBD2 (6 bases). Trimming left V 4 bases short and J 9 bases short, with 22 bases between. The CDR3 length is 15 residues. Germline V gives CDR1 SGHTS, CDR2 YDEGEE. CDR3 protein: CASSPAGDGGASQYF. DNA of the CDR3: TGTGCCAGCAGCCCGGCCGGGGACGGCGGGGCGTCCCAGTACTTC. Together with reference TRBV5-8 and TRBJ2-5, the CDR3 gives the full variable domain: EAGVTQSPTHLIKTRGQQATLRCSPISGHTSVYWYQQALGLGLQFLLWYDEGEERNRGNFPPRFSGRQFPNYSSELNVNALELEDSALYLCASSPAGDGGASQYFGPGTRLLVL.

This clonotype was counted only a few times. This chain joins TRBV5-1 and TRBJ2-6, with a tentative D call TRBD2 (6 bases). Germline V gene data show CDR1 as SGHRS and CDR2 as YFSETQ. CDR3 length: 15 amino acids. Trimming left V 7 bases short and J 1 base short, with 12 bases between. CDR3 coding DNA: TGCGCCAGCGCGTCGGAGGGTTCTGGGGCCAACGTCCTGACTTTC. Translating it yields CASASEGSGANVLTF.

The chain joins TRBV28 to TRBJ1-4; D is unresolved. Germline CDR1 and CDR2: MDHEN and SYDVKM. CDR3 length equals 12 residues. V dropped 6 bases and J dropped 1 base, with 3 bases sitting between them. CDR3 nucleotide sequence: TGTGCCAGCAGAAGAACTAATGAAAAACTGTTTTTT. This gives the protein CASRRTNEKLFF.

This clonotype was seen more than once but under ten times. The rearrangement links TRBV6-5 to TRBJ1-5; D unclear. Trimming pared 4 bases from V and 4 bases from J, leaving 8 bases between. CDR3 length: 13 amino acids. CDR1 is MNHEY and CDR2 is SVGAGI in the germline V gene. CDR3 amino acids: CASSSMGNQPQHF. CDR3 coding DNA: TGTGCCAGCAGTTCTATGGGTAATCAGCCCCAGCATTTT.

This clonotype was seen at least ten times. The chain joins TRBV15 to TRBJ1-4; D is unresolved. The germline V and J ends were trimmed by 4 bases and 4 bases, with 13 bases remaining between them. The germline gives CDR1 LNHNV, CDR2 YYDKDF (reference sequence). This CDR3 is 15 amino acids long. DNA for the CDR3: TGTGCCACCAGCACCCTAGAGGATTATAATGAAAAACTGTTTTTT. Its protein product is CATSTLEDYNEKLFF.

This clonotype was recorded once. One base away lies a much larger clone, so this may be a sequencing read error. J is TRBJ2-7 and V is TRBV6-1; 7 nucleotides align to TRBD2. The CDR3 length is 14 residues. Germline-derived CDR1 and CDR2 are MNHNS and SASEGT. The J segment lost 9 bases and the V segment lost 4 bases, leaving 12 bases of the junction unmatched. The CDR3 spells CASSADMTSHGQYF. The CDR3 coding sequence is TGTGCCAGCAGTGCAGACATGACTAGCCACGGGCAGTACTTC.

This clonotype occurred many times. The chain carries TRBV10-2 and TRBJ2-7; tentative D call: TRBD1 (5 bases). Trimming stripped 2 bases from V and 7 bases from J, with 15 bases between. The germline V gene encodes CDR1 WSHSY and CDR2 SAAADI. The CDR3 is 14 amino acids. The CDR3 nucleotides read TGCGCCAGCAGTGAGCTAGGCCAGGGTCGGGAGCAGTACTTC. It codes for CASSELGQGREQYF.